The 18 T cell receptor beta chains listed next were all sequenced from one sample in a study of cytomegalovirus exposure and HLA in healthy donors. The study ran its PCR with 60 Vbeta and 13 Jbeta primers. TCRdb's copy holds only in-frame clones and misses some; the assay was immunoSEQ multiplex PCR. The sample has over 100,000 clones; about 74% are singletons. Sequenced input: PBMCs. The receptors were gathered from a man under 40 in good health and CMV-seropositive.

This chain links TRBV12-5 with TRBJ2-5; 7 bases are shared with TRBD1. CDR1 is LGHNT, CDR2 FRNRAP, per germline. CDR3 size: 13 residues. After removal of 6 bases from V and 5 bases from J, the junction contained 6 bases not matched to a gene. The CDR3 loop is CASGQTGLETQYF. The CDR3 nucleotides read TGTGCTAGTGGGCAGACAGGGCTTGAGACCCAGTACTTC.

The chain is built from TRBV2 and TRBJ2-7; D might be TRBD1 (5 bases). The V gene lost 5 bases and the J gene lost 3 bases, with 14 bases spanning the gap. Germline V gene sequence: CDR1 SNHLY, CDR2 FYNNEI. The CDR3 extends over 14 amino acids. In nucleotides, the CDR3 is TGTGCCAGCAGTATACTTGGGGCCGGCTACGAGCAGTACTTC. This codes for CASSILGAGYEQYF.

This sequence joins TRBV30 and TRBJ2-5; D is undetermined. Trimming took off 5 bases at V and 5 bases at J, with 9 bases between the two ends. The CDR3 loop spans 11 amino acids. The germline V gene has CDR1 GTSNPN and CDR2 SVGIG (reference sequence). CDR3 sequence reads: CAWGLGETQYF. In nucleotides, the CDR3 is TGTGCCTGGGGCCTCGGGGAGACCCAGTACTTC.

The rearrangement uses TRBV7-7 and TRBJ2-1; 8 positions match TRBD1. Germline CDR1 is SSHAT and CDR2 is FNYEAQ (reference sequence). V trimming: 2 bases; J trimming: 7 bases; junction bases outside the gene matches: 7. This CDR3 is built from 15 residues. This CDR3 reads CASSLRQGAYNEQFF. In DNA, the CDR3 is TGTGCCAGCAGCTTACGGCAGGGGGCGTATAATGAGCAGTTCTTC. The variable domain in full, with the rest retrieved from reference TRBV7-7 and TRBJ2-1, is GAGVSQSPRYKVTKRGQDVTLRCDPISSHATLYWYQQALGQGPEFLTYFNYEAQPDKSGLPSDRFSAERPEGSISTLTIQRTEQRDSAMYRCASSLRQGAYNEQFFGPGTRLTVL.

The gene calls are TRBV7-9 and TRBJ1-2; TRBD1 might be the D (6 bases). The CDR3 totals 16 residues. Germline lookup yields CDR1 SEHNR and CDR2 FQNEAQ (reference sequence). Between the trimmed V and J ends, which lost 1 base and 3 bases, there was a span of 15 bases. The CDR3 spells CASSLGGSNRDYGYTF. CDR3 coding DNA: TGTGCCAGCAGCTTAGGCGGGTCAAACAGGGACTATGGCTACACCTTC.

The rearrangement links TRBV11-2 to TRBJ2-7; D is possibly TRBD1 (5 bases). CDR1 and CDR2 from the germline V gene are SGHAT and FQNNGV. The CDR3 runs to 14 residues. V shed 0 bases and J shed 0 bases, with 6 bases lying between them. The CDR3, as DNA: TGTGCCAGCAGCTTAGACAGGGACTCCTACGAGCAGTACTTC. Translated: CASSLDRDSYEQYF.

This chain links TRBV18 with TRBJ2-7; a possible D gene is TRBD2 (6 bases). Germline CDR1 reads KGHSH; CDR2 reads LQKENI. CDR3 length: 14 residues. V was trimmed by 3 bases and J by 2 bases, leaving 11 bases between them. The CDR3 DNA sequence: TGTGCCAGCTCACCCGGGACTTCCACCTACGAGCAGTACTTC. It translates to CASSPGTSTYEQYF.

This clone was seen a handful of times. The chain combines TRBV5-1 with TRBJ1-1; D is possibly TRBD1 (5 bases). Looked up from germline, CDR1 is SGHRS and CDR2 is YFSETQ. Trimming removed 1 base from V and 4 bases from J, with 8 bases in between. The CDR3 sequence is 13 residues long. CDR3 sequence (DNA): TGCGCCAGCAGCTTGTTTCAGGGCACTGAAGCTTTCTTT. Encoded protein: CASSLFQGTEAFF. Filled out from reference TRBV5-1 and TRBJ1-1, the complete variable domain reads KAGVTQTPRYLIKTRGQQVTLSCSPISGHRSVSWYQQTPGQGLQFLFEYFSETQRNKGNFPGRFSGRQFSNSRSEMNVSTLELGDSALYLCASSLFQGTEAFFGQGTRLTVV.

The gene calls are TRBV5-6 and TRBJ1-2; 9 bases align to TRBD1. The CDR3 consists of 15 residues. V shed 4 bases and J 2 bases; nucleotides not matched to a gene: 6. The V gene's germline CDR1 is SGHDT and CDR2 YYEEEE. The CDR3 loop reads CASSEAGTGNYGYTF. The CDR3 DNA follows: TGTGCCAGCAGCGAAGCCGGGACAGGGAACTATGGCTACACCTTC.

This chain connects TRBV2 to TRBJ2-1; 14 bases map to TRBD2. This CDR3 region has 18 residues. Germline V gene lookup returns CDR1 SNHLY and CDR2 FYNNEI. V was clipped by 4 bases and J by 0 bases; unmatched bases: 5. In DNA, the CDR3 is TGTGCCAGCAGTGGCGGACTAGCGGGGGGCACCTCCTACAATGAGCAGTTCTTC. It is translated as CASSGGLAGGTSYNEQFF.

The chain combines TRBV4-1 with TRBJ2-1; no firm D call. V dropped 0 bases and J dropped 7 bases, with 4 bases sitting between them. Germline-derived CDR1 and CDR2 are MGHRA and YSYEKL. This CDR3 is 12 amino acids long. The CDR3 region is CASSQDRNEQFF. DNA for the CDR3: TGCGCCAGCAGCCAAGATCGGAATGAGCAGTTCTTC.

This clone was observed a handful of times. The V call is TRBV28, the J call TRBJ2-1, with D unresolved. The V gene lost 6 bases and the J gene lost 8 bases, with 11 bases spanning the gap. This CDR3 is built from 12 residues. Germline V gives CDR1 MDHEN, CDR2 SYDVKM. CDR3 sequence reads: CASSRLIDEQFF. The DNA for the CDR3 is TGTGCCAGCAGCCGGTTGATAGATGAGCAGTTCTTC.

J is TRBJ2-4 and V is TRBV14; TRBD2 aligns across 9 bases. Losses at the gene ends were 4 bases for V and 2 bases for J; bases not matched to a gene: 9. Germline assignment: CDR1 SGHDN and CDR2 FVKESK. The CDR3 spans 17 residues. The DNA of the CDR3 is TGTGCCAGCAGCCTCGCGGGGGGGTCTGGGCCCAAAAACATTCAGTACTTC. Amino acid sequence: CASSLAGGSGPKNIQYF.

As to this clone: One end of the junction varies from germline; a read error may be responsible. The chain has TRBV30 and TRBJ1-2, with D possibly matching TRBD1 (5 bases). Per germline, CDR1 GTSNPN and CDR2 SVGIG (reference sequence). This CDR3 region has 16 residues. The CDR3 reads CACPPGTHPSILGYPF. The CDR3 nucleotides read TGTGCCTGTCCTCCGGGGACTCACCCATCTATCTTAGGCTACCCCTTC.

The J gene is TRBJ2-7, the V gene TRBV7-2; D remains ambiguous. CDR1 SGHTA and CDR2 FQGNSA come from the germline V gene. This CDR3 comprises 14 residues. The V and J ends lost 3 bases and 0 bases respectively, with 9 bases between them. The DNA of the CDR3 is TGTGCCAGCAGCTTCTCCTGGAGCTCCTACGAGCAGTACTTC. This translates into CASSFSWSSYEQYF.

This clone occurred a few times. The chain combines TRBV6-6 with TRBJ1-1; D unclear. Germline loops: CDR1 MNHNY, CDR2 SVGAGI (reference sequence). The CDR3 spans 13 residues. The ends were cut back, 10 bases at V and 0 bases at J, with 12 bases in the middle. This chain's CDR3 is CATQENMNTEAFF. Here the CDR3 DNA reads TGTGCCACTCAGGAAAACATGAACACTGAAGCTTTCTTT.

This clone was recorded once. The chain combines TRBV19 with TRBJ2-5; 7 bases are shared with TRBD2. This CDR3 region has 15 residues. V was clipped by 5 bases and J by 5 bases; unmatched bases: 11. Germline V gene data show CDR1 as LNHDA and CDR2 as SQIVND (reference sequence). The CDR3 protein is CASSGRVSGGETQYF. The CDR3 coding sequence is TGTGCCAGTAGTGGAAGGGTCTCCGGGGGGGAGACCCAGTACTTC. Combining the CDR3 with reference TRBV19 and TRBJ2-5 gives the whole variable domain DGGITQSPKYLFRKEGQNVTLSCEQNLNHDAMYWYRQDPGQGLRLIYYSQIVNDFQKGDIAEGYSVSREKKESFPLTVTSAQKNPTAFYLCASSGRVSGGETQYFGPGTRLLVL.

The chain uses TRBV5-8 and TRBJ1-4; TRBD1 matches at 8 bases. Germline values: CDR1 SGHTS, CDR2 YDEGEE. J gave up 0 bases and V 4 bases, and 5 bases lay outside the gene matches. The CDR3 is 16 residues long. The CDR3 nucleotides are TGTGCCAGCAGCCGGGACAGGTCGGCAACTAATGAAAAACTGTTTTTT. Its protein product is CASSRDRSATNEKLFF.